The rows below give T cell receptor beta chains drawn from one sample of a study of early T cells in non-severe SARS-CoV-2 infection. One entry per CDR3 protein results from TCRdb running MiXCR on the 5' RACE reads. Of fewer than 100,000 distinct CDR3 sequences listed, approximately 6% are singletons. Sequencing used whole blood. Source of these receptors: an adult who was a healthcare worker with PCR-confirmed SARS-CoV-2 infection or an uninfected control (not recorded which). The CDR3 runs from the conserved cysteine through the conserved F or W. D genes are given only for firm matches. Rows may omit the clone size; those that give it use once, few, many or a size class.

16,TRBJ2-5,TRBV7-2,-,many,TGTGCCAGCAGCCCCCCGGGACTCCTCAGGGGGGAGACCCAGTACTTC,CASSPPGLLRGETQYF
15,TRBJ1-5,TRBV19,TRBD1,many,TGTGCCAGTAGGACAGGGAATTACATCAATCAGCCCCAGCATTTT,CASRTGNYINQPQHF
13,TRBJ1-5,TRBV7-2,-,few,TGTGCCAGCAGCCCCAGTCGGAATCAGCCCCAGCATTTT,CASSPSRNQPQHF
14,TRBJ2-7,TRBV5-6,TRBD1,-,TGTGCCAGCAGCTCAGAACAGGGGACCTACGAGCAGTACTTC,CASSSEQGTYEQYF
12,TRBJ1-2,TRBV28,-,-,TGTGCCAGCATCACGACAGGATATGGCTACACCTTC,CASITTGYGYTF
18,TRBJ2-1,TRBV18,-,many,TGTGCCAGCTCACCATCTGAGCAGGGCAACCCCTCCTACAATGAGCAGTTCTTC,CASSPSEQGNPSYNEQFF
13,TRBJ1-5,TRBV29-1,-,many,TGCAGCGCCCCCGAGAAGGGTGCTCAGCCCCAGCATTTT,CSAPEKGAQPQHF
13,TRBJ2-1,TRBV25-1,-,-,TGTGCCAGCAGTGGGGGGACTCCTAGTCGGCAGTTCTTC,CASSGGTPSRQFF
15,TRBJ2-1,TRBV5-1,-,many,TGCGCCAGCAGCTTGGGGCCAGGGGCGATGAATGAGCAGTTCTTC,CASSLGPGAMNEQFF
16,TRBJ2-7,TRBV20-1,TRBD2,-,TGCAGTGTCGCCCTATCGGGACTAGCGGGAGGGGGCGAGCAGTACTTC,CSVALSGLAGGGEQYF
15,TRBJ2-3,TRBV24-1,TRBD2,few,TGTGCCACCAGTGATTTGTATAGCGGGGGAGATACGCAGTATTTT,CATSDLYSGGDTQYF
15,TRBJ2-2,TRBV19,TRBD1,-,TGTGCCAGTAGGAGCCTGACAGGGCGTGGCGGGGAGCTGTTTTTT,CASRSLTGRGGELFF
13,TRBJ1-5,TRBV7-6,-,many,TGTGCCAGCAGCGAGACAGAAAATCAGCCCCAGCATTTT,CASSETENQPQHF
12,TRBJ1-6,TRBV25-1,-,many,TGTGCCAGCAGTTGGACACTTGGACCCCTCCACTTT,CASSWTLGPLHF
11,TRBJ2-7,TRBV20-1,-,many,TGCAGTGCTGGAGGCGAGTTCGAGCAGTACTTC,CSAGGEFEQYF